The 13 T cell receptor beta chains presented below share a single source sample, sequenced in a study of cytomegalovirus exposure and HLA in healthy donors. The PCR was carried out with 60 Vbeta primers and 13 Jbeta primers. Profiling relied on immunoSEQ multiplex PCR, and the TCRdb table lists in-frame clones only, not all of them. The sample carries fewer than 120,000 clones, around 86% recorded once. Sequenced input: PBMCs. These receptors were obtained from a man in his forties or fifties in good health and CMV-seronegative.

The CDR3 loop reads CAWTPQGAGYNEQFF. DNA for the CDR3: TGTGCCTGGACCCCTCAGGGGGCTGGCTACAATGAGCAGTTCTTC. J is TRBJ2-1 and V is TRBV30, with 8 bases aligning to TRBD1. Germline assignment: CDR1 GTSNPN and CDR2 SVGIG (reference sequence). The ends lost 4 bases at V and 3 bases at J; junction bases unmatched: 8. This CDR3 region has 15 residues.

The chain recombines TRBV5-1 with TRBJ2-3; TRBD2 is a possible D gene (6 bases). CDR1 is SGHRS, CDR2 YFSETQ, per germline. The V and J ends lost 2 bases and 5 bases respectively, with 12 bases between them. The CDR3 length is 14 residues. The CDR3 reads CASSLGGKLDTQYF. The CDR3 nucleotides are TGCGCCAGCAGCTTAGGAGGGAAGTTAGATACGCAGTATTTT.

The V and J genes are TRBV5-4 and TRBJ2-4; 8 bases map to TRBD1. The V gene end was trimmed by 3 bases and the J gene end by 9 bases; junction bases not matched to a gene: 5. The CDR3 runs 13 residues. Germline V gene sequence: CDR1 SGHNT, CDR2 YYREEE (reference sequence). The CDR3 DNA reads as TGTGCCAGCAGCTCAGGGGGCGCGACCATTCAGTACTTC. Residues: CASSSGGATIQYF.

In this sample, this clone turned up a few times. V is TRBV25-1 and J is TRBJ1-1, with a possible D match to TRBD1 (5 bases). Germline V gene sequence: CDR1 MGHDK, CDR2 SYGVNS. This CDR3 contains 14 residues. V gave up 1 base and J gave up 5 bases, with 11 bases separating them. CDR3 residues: CASSEWGGTTEAFF. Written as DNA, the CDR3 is TGTGCCAGCAGTGAATGGGGGGGTACAACTGAAGCTTTCTTT.

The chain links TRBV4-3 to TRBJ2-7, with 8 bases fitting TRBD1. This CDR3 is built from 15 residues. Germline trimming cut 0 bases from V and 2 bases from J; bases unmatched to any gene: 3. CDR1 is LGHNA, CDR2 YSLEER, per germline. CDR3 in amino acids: CASSQEDRAPYEQYF. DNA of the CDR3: TGCGCCAGCAGCCAAGAGGACAGGGCGCCCTACGAGCAGTACTTC.

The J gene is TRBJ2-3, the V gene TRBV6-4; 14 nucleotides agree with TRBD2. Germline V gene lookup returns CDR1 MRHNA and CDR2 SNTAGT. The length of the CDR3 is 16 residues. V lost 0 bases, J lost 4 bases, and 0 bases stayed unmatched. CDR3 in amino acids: CASSDSTSGGADTQYF. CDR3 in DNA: TGTGCCAGCAGTGACTCGACTAGCGGGGGGGCAGATACGCAGTATTTT.

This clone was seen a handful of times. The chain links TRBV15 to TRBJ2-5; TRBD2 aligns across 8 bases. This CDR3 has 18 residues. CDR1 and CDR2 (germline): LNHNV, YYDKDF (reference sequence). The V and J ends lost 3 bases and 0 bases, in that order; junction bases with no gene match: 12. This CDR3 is CATSRFVAGGPYQETQYF. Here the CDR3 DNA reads TGTGCCACCAGCAGGTTTGTCGCGGGGGGCCCGTACCAAGAGACCCAGTACTTC.

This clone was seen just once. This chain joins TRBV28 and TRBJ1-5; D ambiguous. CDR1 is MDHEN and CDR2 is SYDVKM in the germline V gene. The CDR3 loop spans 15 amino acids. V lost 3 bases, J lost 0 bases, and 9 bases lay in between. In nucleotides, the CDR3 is TGTGCCAGCAGTTTGAACAGATATAGCAATCAGCCCCAGCATTTT. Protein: CASSLNRYSNQPQHF.

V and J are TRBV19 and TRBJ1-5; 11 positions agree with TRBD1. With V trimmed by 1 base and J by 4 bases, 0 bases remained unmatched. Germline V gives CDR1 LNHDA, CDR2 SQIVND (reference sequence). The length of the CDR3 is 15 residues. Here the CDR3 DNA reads TGTGCCAGTAGTATAGGGGACAGGGGGAATCAGCCCCAGCATTTT. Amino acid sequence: CASSIGDRGNQPQHF.

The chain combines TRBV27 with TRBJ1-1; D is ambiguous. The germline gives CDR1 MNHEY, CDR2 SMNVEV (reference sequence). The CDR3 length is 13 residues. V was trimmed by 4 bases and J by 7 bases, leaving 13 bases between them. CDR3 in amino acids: CASSSPGKSEAFF. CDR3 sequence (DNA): TGTGCCAGCAGTTCCCCGGGGAAAAGTGAAGCTTTCTTT.

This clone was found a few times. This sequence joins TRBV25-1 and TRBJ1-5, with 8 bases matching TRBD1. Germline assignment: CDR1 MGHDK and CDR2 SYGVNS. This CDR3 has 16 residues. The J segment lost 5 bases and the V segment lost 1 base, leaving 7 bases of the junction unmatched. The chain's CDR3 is CASSESDRGVYQPQHF. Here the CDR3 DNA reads TGTGCCAGCAGTGAATCAGACAGGGGAGTGTATCAGCCCCAGCATTTT.

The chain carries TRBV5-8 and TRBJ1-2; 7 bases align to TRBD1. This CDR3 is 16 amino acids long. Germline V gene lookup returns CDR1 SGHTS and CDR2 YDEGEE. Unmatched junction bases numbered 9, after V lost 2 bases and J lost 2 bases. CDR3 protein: CASSFRDREGNYGYTF. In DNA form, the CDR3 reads TGTGCCAGCAGCTTTCGCGACAGGGAAGGGAACTATGGCTACACCTTC.

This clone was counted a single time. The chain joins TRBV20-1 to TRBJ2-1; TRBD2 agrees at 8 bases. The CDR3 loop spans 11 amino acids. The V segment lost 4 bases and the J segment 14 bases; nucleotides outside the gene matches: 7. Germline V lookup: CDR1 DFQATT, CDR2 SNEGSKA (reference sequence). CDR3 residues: CSATGGGSEFF. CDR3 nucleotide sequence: TGCAGTGCTACGGGCGGGGGGTCCGAGTTCTTC.